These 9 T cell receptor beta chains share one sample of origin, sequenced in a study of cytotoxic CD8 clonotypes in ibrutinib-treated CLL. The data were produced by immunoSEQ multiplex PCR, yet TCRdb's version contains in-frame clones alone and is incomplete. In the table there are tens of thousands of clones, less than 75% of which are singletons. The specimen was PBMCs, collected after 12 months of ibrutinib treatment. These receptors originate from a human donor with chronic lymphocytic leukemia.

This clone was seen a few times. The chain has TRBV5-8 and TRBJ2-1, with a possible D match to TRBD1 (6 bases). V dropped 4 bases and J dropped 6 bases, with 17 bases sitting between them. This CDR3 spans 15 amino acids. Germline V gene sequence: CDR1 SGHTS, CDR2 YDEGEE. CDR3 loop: CASSHGQHSPNEQFF. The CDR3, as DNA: TGTGCCAGCAGCCATGGACAGCACTCGCCCAATGAGCAGTTCTTC.

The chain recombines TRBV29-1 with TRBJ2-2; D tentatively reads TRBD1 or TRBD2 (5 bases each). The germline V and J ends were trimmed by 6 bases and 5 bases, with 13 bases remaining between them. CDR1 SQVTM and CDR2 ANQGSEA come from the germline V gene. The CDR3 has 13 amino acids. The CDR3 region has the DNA TGCAGCGTAATACGAGGGGATACCGGGGAGCTGTTTTTT. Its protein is CSVIRGDTGELFF.

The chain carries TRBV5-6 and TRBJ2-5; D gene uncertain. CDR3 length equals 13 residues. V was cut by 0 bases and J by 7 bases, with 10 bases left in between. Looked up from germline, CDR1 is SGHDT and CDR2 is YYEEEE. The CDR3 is CASSLGVRGTQYF. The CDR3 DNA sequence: TGTGCCAGCAGCTTGGGTGTTAGAGGGACCCAGTACTTC.

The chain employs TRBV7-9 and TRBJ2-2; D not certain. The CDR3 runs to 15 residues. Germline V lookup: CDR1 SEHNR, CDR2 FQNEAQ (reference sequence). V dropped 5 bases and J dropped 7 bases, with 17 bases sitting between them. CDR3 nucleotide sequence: TGTGCCAGCAGCCCCCACCCGGGTTATGACGGGGAGCTGTTTTTT. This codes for CASSPHPGYDGELFF.

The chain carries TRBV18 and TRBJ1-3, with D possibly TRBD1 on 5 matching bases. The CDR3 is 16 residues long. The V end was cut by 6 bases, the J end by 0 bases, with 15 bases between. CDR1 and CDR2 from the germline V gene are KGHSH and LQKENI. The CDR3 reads CASSPVGGDSGNTIYF. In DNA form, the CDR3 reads TGTGCCAGCTCGCCCGTTGGGGGGGACTCTGGAAACACCATATATTTT.

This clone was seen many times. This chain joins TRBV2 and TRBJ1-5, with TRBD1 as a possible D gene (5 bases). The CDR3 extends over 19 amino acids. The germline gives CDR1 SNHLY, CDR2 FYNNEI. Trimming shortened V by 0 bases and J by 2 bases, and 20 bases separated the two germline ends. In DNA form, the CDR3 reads TGTGCCAGCAGTGAAGCTAGAAGGGCCAGGGCAGGCGGCAATCAGCCCCAGCATTTT. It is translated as CASSEARRARAGGNQPQHF. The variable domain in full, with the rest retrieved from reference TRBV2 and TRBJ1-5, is EPEVTQTPSHQVTQMGQEVILRCVPISNHLYFYWYRQILGQKVEFLVSFYNNEISEKSEIFDDQFSVERPDGSNFTLKIRSTKLEDSAMYFCASSEARRARAGGNQPQHFGDGTRLSIL.

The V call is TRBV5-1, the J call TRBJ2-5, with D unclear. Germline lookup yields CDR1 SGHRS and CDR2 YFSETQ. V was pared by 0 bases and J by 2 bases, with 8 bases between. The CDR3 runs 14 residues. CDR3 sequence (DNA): TGCGCCAGCAGCTTGGGGCCAGCTCAAGAGACCCAGTACTTC. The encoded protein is CASSLGPAQETQYF.

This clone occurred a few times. CDR3 protein: CSIRAAKNIQYF. In nucleotides, the CDR3 is TGCAGCATCCGGGCAGCCAAAAACATTCAGTACTTC. The gene calls are TRBV29-1 and TRBJ2-4; D unclear. CDR1 SQVTM and CDR2 ANQGSEA come from the germline V gene. The V end lost 8 bases, the J end lost 0 bases, and 8 bases lay between the germline ends. This CDR3 has 12 amino acids.

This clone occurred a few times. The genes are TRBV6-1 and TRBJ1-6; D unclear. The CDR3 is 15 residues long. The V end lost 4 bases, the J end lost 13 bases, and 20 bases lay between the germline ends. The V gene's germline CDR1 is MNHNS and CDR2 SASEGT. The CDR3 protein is CASSAPRQVVLPLHF. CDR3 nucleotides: TGTGCCAGCAGTGCCCCCCGGCAGGTAGTTCTTCCCCTCCACTTT.